This paragraph reports one T cell receptor beta chain. Germline CDR1 LNHNV, CDR2 YYDKDF (reference sequence). This CDR3 region has 16 residues. V lost 3 bases to trimming and J lost 4 bases; unmatched junction nucleotides: 6. The data were taken from a study of blood T cell repertoires in COVID-19. Looking at the study overall: From the United States, Italy and Spain came samples of acute and convalescent COVID-19.

Here immunoSEQ multiplex PCR was the method, and the copy in TCRdb shows in-frame clones only, minus some. The table shows tens of thousands of clones, with around 90% occurring only once. This sequence originates from a human donor with active COVID-19. The donor label of this sample is uncertain. The sample comprised peripheral blood. The chain has TRBV15 and TRBJ1-5; 10 nucleotides align to TRBD1. CDR3 sequence (DNA): TGTGCCACCAGCAGGACAAAGGGACAGGGGAATCAGCCCCAGCATTTT. It yields the protein CATSRTKGQGNQPQHF.